This T cell receptor (beta chain) was sequenced during a study of PD-1 blockade in mismatch repair-deficient tumors. Data came from immunoSEQ multiplex PCR; TCRdb stores just in-frame clones and leaves some out. The table shows around 18,000 clones, with about 80% occurring only once. All patients were mismatch repair deficient, assessed by either PCR or immunohistochemistry. This CDR3 has 17 amino acids. V was trimmed by 4 bases and J by 4 bases, leaving 20 bases between them. CDR1 and CDR2 from the germline V gene are SGDLS and YYNGEE. Sequenced here: PBMCs, sampled less than 25 weeks after starting pembrolizumab. The chain is built from TRBV9 and TRBJ1-4; D is perhaps TRBD1 (6 bases). This sequence was found in an adult with mismatch repair-deficient cancer. The chain's CDR3 is CASSSDRGDRHNEKLFF. The CDR3 region has the DNA TGTGCCAGCAGCTCAGACCGGGGTGACAGGCATAATGAAAAACTGTTTTTT.